These 26 T cell receptor beta chains were all obtained from the same sample, sequenced in a study of early T cells in non-severe SARS-CoV-2 infection. TCRdb independently ran MiXCR on the 5' RACE reads; one entry per CDR3 protein. The profile shows about 67,000 distinct CDR3 sequences, approximately 10% of them singletons. The specimen sequenced was whole blood. These receptors came from an adult who was a healthcare worker with PCR-confirmed SARS-CoV-2 infection or an uninfected control (not recorded which).

This clonotype has only a few counts. The chain recombines TRBV20-1 with TRBJ2-7, with a tentative D call TRBD1 (5 bases). Germline CDR1 is DFQATT and CDR2 is SNEGSKA (reference sequence). This CDR3 contains 13 residues. V was trimmed by 4 bases and J by 2 bases, leaving 12 bases between them. CDR3: CSATSDRTYEQYF. The CDR3 DNA is TGCAGTGCTACCTCCGACAGAACCTACGAGCAGTACTTC.

This clonotype has a single count. V is TRBV6-6 and J is TRBJ2-4; TRBD2 agrees at 7 bases. Germline lookup yields CDR1 MNHNY and CDR2 SVGAGI (reference sequence). V shed 4 bases, J shed 4 bases, and the junction held 13 bases outside the gene matches. The CDR3 spans 17 residues. CDR3 region: CASSFDMPSGEKNIQYF. In DNA form, the CDR3 reads TGTGCCAGCAGTTTCGATATGCCTAGCGGAGAAAAAAACATTCAGTACTTC.

This clonotype was seen many times. This rearrangement joins TRBV20-1 to TRBJ2-1, with TRBD2 matching 8 bases. Germline CDR1 and CDR2: DFQATT and SNEGSKA (reference sequence). CDR3 length: 17 amino acids. V trimming: 1 base; J trimming: 0 bases; junction bases outside the gene matches: 8. The CDR3 bases are TGCAGTGCTAGAGCGGGAGGGCTACAGAGCTCCTACAATGAGCAGTTCTTC. It translates to CSARAGGLQSSYNEQFF.

This clonotype occurred a few times. The V call is TRBV20-1, the J call TRBJ2-7, with D perhaps TRBD1 (5 bases). Trimming shortened V by 5 bases and J by 2 bases, and 13 bases separated the two germline ends. The CDR3 totals 13 residues. Per the germline V gene, CDR1 is DFQATT and CDR2 is SNEGSKA (reference sequence). CDR3 bases: TGCAGTGCTCATTGGGGCACCCCCTACGAGCAGTACTTC. The encoded protein is CSAHWGTPYEQYF.

This clonotype has just a few counts. This chain links TRBV18 with TRBJ1-2, with 7 bases lining up with TRBD1. V was clipped by 3 bases and J by 6 bases; unmatched bases: 4. The CDR3 length is 13 residues. Looked up from germline, CDR1 is KGHSH and CDR2 is LQKENI. DNA of the CDR3: TGTGCCAGCTCACCGAGGACAGGCGATGGCTACACCTTC. Amino acids: CASSPRTGDGYTF.

In its sample, this clonotype was seen a few times. The chain links TRBV7-9 to TRBJ2-3; possibly TRBD1 for D (6 bases). V was clipped by 5 bases and J by 5 bases, with 17 bases between them. The CDR3 loop spans 15 amino acids. The germline CDR1 and CDR2 sequences are SEHNR and FQNEAQ (reference sequence). Here the CDR3 reads CASSRARGAGDTQYF. Here the CDR3 DNA reads TGTGCCAGCAGCCGCGCCAGGGGCGCGGGAGATACGCAGTATTTT.

This clonotype has just a few counts. This rearrangement joins TRBV7-2 to TRBJ2-1; TRBD2 matches at 10 bases. The CDR3 consists of 19 residues. The germline gives CDR1 SGHTA, CDR2 FQGNSA. Trimming at V came to 1 base and at J to 4 bases, leaving 13 bases not matched to a gene. The CDR3 sequence: CASSLVDRLTSGKYNEQFF. DNA of the CDR3: TGTGCCAGCAGCTTAGTGGACCGATTAACTAGCGGGAAGTACAATGAGCAGTTCTTC.

By sample fraction, this clonotype is medium-sized. The J gene is TRBJ1-1, the V gene TRBV20-1; a possible D gene is TRBD1 (6 bases). V was shortened by 3 bases and J by 5 bases, with 13 bases between the two germline ends. The CDR3 is 13 amino acids. CDR1 is DFQATT and CDR2 is SNEGSKA in the germline V gene (reference sequence). Written as DNA, the CDR3 is TGCAGTGCTAGTCAGGGGAGGGAGACTGAAGCTTTCTTT. It is translated as CSASQGRETEAFF.

This clonotype was seen a single time. The V and J genes are TRBV29-1 and TRBJ1-1; 9 bases are shared with TRBD1. The germline CDR1 and CDR2 sequences are SQVTM and ANQGSEA. V lost 7 bases, J lost 5 bases, and 11 bases stayed unmatched. The CDR3 is made up of 14 amino acids. The CDR3 here is CSGATGTGKTEAFF. The CDR3 nucleotides read TGCAGCGGGGCTACCGGGACAGGGAAAACTGAAGCTTTCTTT. The whole variable domain, remainder taken from reference TRBV29-1 and TRBJ1-1, is SAVISQKPSRDICQRGTSLTIQCQVDSQVTMMFWYRQQPGQSLTLIATANQGSEATYESGFVIDKFPISRPNLTFSTLTVSNMSPEDSSIYLCSGATGTGKTEAFFGQGTRLTVV.

On this clonotype itself: Germline and junction disagree at one end, which may indicate a read error. The CDR3, as DNA: TGTGCTAGCAGCTTAGATGCTAGCGGGGGCACAGATACGCAGTATTTT. Translated, it gives CASSLDASGGTDTQYF. This chain connects TRBV7-7 to TRBJ2-3; TRBD2 aligns across 9 bases. CDR3 length: 16 amino acids. From germline, CDR1 is SSHAT and CDR2 FNYEAQ (reference sequence).

In this sample, this clonotype turned up a few times. CDR3 sequence: CATSVGSNNEQFF. DNA for the CDR3: TGTGCCACCAGTGTGGGGTCTAACAATGAGCAGTTCTTC. The chain uses TRBV24-1 and TRBJ2-1; D is unclear. The V and J ends lost 5 bases and 5 bases respectively, with 9 bases between them. Germline CDR1 and CDR2: KGHDR and SFDVKD. This CDR3 region has 13 residues.

This clonotype is classed as medium-sized. The gene calls are TRBV2 and TRBJ2-3; 7 bases are a match to TRBD2. This CDR3 region has 17 residues. J was trimmed by 1 base and V by 5 bases; bases with no gene match: 12. Germline V gene data show CDR1 as SNHLY and CDR2 as FYNNEI. Written as DNA, the CDR3 is TGTGCCAGCAGTCCTCGACTAGCCCTTCAAGGCACAGATACGCAGTATTTT. Translation gives CASSPRLALQGTDTQYF. Filled out from reference TRBV2 and TRBJ2-3, the complete variable domain reads EPEVTQTPSHQVTQMGQEVILRCVPISNHLYFYWYRQILGQKVEFLVSFYNNEISEKSEIFDDQFSVERPDGSNFTLKIRSTKLEDSAMYFCASSPRLALQGTDTQYFGPGTRLTVL.

This clonotype was counted many times. The chain is built from TRBV9 and TRBJ2-1; TRBD1 aligns across 10 bases. J lost 4 bases, V lost 3 bases, and 4 bases had no gene match. Germline V lookup: CDR1 SGDLS, CDR2 YYNGEE. The CDR3 runs to 15 residues. CDR3 in amino acids: CASSGDRGGYNEQFF. CDR3 nucleotides: TGTGCCAGCAGCGGGGACAGGGGTGGTTACAATGAGCAGTTCTTC.

This clonotype is medium-sized (0.01 to 0.1%) by share. The J gene is TRBJ2-7, the V gene TRBV7-2; 8 bases line up with TRBD2. Germline V gene lookup returns CDR1 SGHTA and CDR2 FQGNSA. The V segment lost 4 bases and the J segment 2 bases; nucleotides outside the gene matches: 4. This CDR3 contains 14 residues. This chain's CDR3 is CASSSIAGTYEQYF. The CDR3, as DNA: TGTGCCAGCAGCTCCATAGCGGGGACCTACGAGCAGTACTTC.

The J gene is TRBJ2-7, the V gene TRBV7-2; D not certain. The CDR3 is made up of 16 amino acids. Between the trimmed V and J ends, which lost 4 bases and 2 bases, there was a span of 18 bases. Germline loops: CDR1 SGHTA, CDR2 FQGNSA. The CDR3 coding sequence is TGTGCCAGCAGCTCCATGACTGGACGGACCCCCTACGAGCAGTACTTC. It codes for CASSSMTGRTPYEQYF.

A word on this clonotype: This may come from a read error, since a much larger clone is one base off. The rearrangement uses TRBV20-1 and TRBJ2-3, with D possibly being TRBD1 (6 bases). Germline CDR1 reads DFQATT; CDR2 reads SNEGSKA (reference sequence). This CDR3 region has 16 residues. The CDR3 DNA reads as TGCAGCGCCCCCTCAGACCCGGGACATGGGACAGATACGCAGTATTTT. Translated, it gives CSAPSDPGHGTDTQYF.

This clonotype was recorded at least ten times. The V and J genes are TRBV27 and TRBJ1-2; 9 nucleotides line up with TRBD1. This CDR3 comprises 13 residues. Germline lookup yields CDR1 MNHEY and CDR2 SMNVEV (reference sequence). The V and J ends lost 2 bases and 8 bases, in that order; junction bases with no gene match: 3. CDR3 loop: CASSLNRGRGYTF. As DNA, the CDR3 is TGTGCCAGCAGTTTAAACAGGGGGCGAGGCTACACCTTC.

This rearrangement joins TRBV7-9 to TRBJ2-3; D is undetermined. The CDR3 runs 13 residues. Germline loops: CDR1 SEHNR, CDR2 FQNEAQ (reference sequence). Trimming removed 3 bases from V and 0 bases from J, with 4 bases in between. The CDR3 bases are TGTGCCAGCAGCTTCCAGAGCACAGATACGCAGTATTTT. Its translation: CASSFQSTDTQYF.

This clonotype was observed at least ten times. The chain's CDR3 is CASSHQGQSSYEQYF. The DNA for the CDR3 is TGTGCCAGCAGTCACCAGGGACAGAGCTCCTACGAGCAGTACTTC. The J gene is TRBJ2-7, the V gene TRBV2, with 7 nucleotides matching TRBD1. CDR3 length: 15 residues. Looked up from germline, CDR1 is SNHLY and CDR2 is FYNNEI. V shed 5 bases and J 0 bases; nucleotides not matched to a gene: 7.

This clonotype came up many times. This chain links TRBV29-1 with TRBJ2-3; tentatively, D is TRBD2 (6 bases). This CDR3 contains 15 residues. CDR1 and CDR2 from the germline V gene are SQVTM and ANQGSEA. V gave up 1 base and J gave up 0 bases, with 11 bases separating them. CDR3 residues: CSVEVSGLSTDTQYF. The CDR3 DNA reads TGCAGCGTTGAAGTGAGCGGGCTAAGCACAGATACGCAGTATTTT.

The CDR3 coding sequence is TGTGCCAGCACCCGAGGGGGGGGACGCGGCACAGATACGCAGTATTTT. Encoded protein: CASTRGGGRGTDTQYF. The J gene is TRBJ2-3, the V gene TRBV3-1; tentatively, D is TRBD2 (7 bases). Trimming stripped 7 bases from V and 1 base from J, with 18 bases between. The CDR3 extends over 16 amino acids. CDR1 LGHDT and CDR2 YNNKEL come from the germline V gene (reference sequence).

This clonotype has ten or more counts. J is TRBJ2-2 and V is TRBV7-6; 9 bases are shared with TRBD1. This CDR3 has 16 amino acids. The germline V gene encodes CDR1 SGHVS and CDR2 FNYEAQ. V shed 2 bases, J shed 5 bases, and the junction held 6 bases outside the gene matches. The CDR3 region has the DNA TGTGCCAGCAGCTTACGCGGGACAGGGCGGACCGGGGAGCTGTTTTTT. Amino acids: CASSLRGTGRTGELFF.

This clonotype was observed many times. The chain couples TRBV12-5 to TRBJ1-5; D unresolved. This CDR3 has 14 amino acids. Trimming took 6 bases from V and 0 from J, leaving 9 bases between them. Per germline, CDR1 LGHNT and CDR2 FRNRAP. CDR3 loop: CASGGGNSNQPQHF. The CDR3 DNA reads as TGTGCTAGTGGAGGCGGGAATAGCAATCAGCCCCAGCATTTT.

This clonotype appeared a few times. The rearrangement links TRBV27 to TRBJ2-7; TRBD1 might be the D (5 bases). The V gene's germline CDR1 is MNHEY and CDR2 SMNVEV (reference sequence). The CDR3 is 15 amino acids. Deletions cut 2 bases from V and 3 bases from J, with 14 bases between. The CDR3 loop is CASSLRGTAFYEQYF. CDR3 in DNA: TGTGCCAGCAGTTTAAGGGGCACGGCCTTCTACGAGCAGTACTTC.

The chain combines TRBV7-8 with TRBJ2-7; D is ambiguous. The V end was cut by 5 bases, the J end by 3 bases, with 11 bases between. The CDR3 totals 13 residues. Germline assignment: CDR1 SGHVS and CDR2 FQNEAQ. The CDR3 DNA sequence: TGTGCCAGCAGCCCAAAAATTTACTACGAGCAGTACTTC. Amino acid sequence: CASSPKIYYEQYF.

The genes are TRBV12-3 or TRBV12-4 and TRBJ1-5; no clear D. This CDR3 region has 15 residues. V lost 1 base and J lost 0, with 7 bases in between. CDR3 in amino acids: CASSLGLYSNQPQHF. The CDR3 nucleotides are TGTGCCAGCAGTTTAGGCCTCTATAGCAATCAGCCCCAGCATTTT.